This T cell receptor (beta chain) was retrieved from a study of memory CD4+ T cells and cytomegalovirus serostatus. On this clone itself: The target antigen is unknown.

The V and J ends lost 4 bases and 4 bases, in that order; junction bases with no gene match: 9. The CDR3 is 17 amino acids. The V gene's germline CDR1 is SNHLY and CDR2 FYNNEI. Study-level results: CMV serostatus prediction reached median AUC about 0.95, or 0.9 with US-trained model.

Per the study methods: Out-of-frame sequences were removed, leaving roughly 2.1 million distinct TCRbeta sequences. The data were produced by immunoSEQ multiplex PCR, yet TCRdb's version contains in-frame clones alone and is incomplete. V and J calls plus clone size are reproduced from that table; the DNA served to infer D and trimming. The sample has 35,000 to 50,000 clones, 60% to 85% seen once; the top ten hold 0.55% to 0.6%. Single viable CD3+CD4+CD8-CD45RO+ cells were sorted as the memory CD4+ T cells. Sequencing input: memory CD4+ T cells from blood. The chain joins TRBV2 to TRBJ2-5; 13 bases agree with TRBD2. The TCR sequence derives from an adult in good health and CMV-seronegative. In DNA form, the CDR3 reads TGTGCCAGCAGTGGCCCCGGACTAGCGGGGGTTGGAGAGACCCAGTACTTC. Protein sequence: CASSGPGLAGVGETQYF.